In its sample, the clone carrying this T cell receptor beta chain was seen many times. Its antigen is undetermined. The sample belongs to a study of breast tumors, draining lymph nodes, adjacent tissues. Between the trimmed V and J ends, which lost 5 bases and 3 bases, there was a span of 8 bases. The CDR3 covers 12 residues. CDR1 SGHTA and CDR2 FQGNSA come from the germline V gene. Breast cancer patients provided tissue from their axillary draining lymph nodes. Using its own MiXCR run on the multiplex PCR reads, TCRdb lists one record per CDR3 protein. The profile covers about 140,000 distinct CDR3 sequences, with approximately 20% appearing a single time and roughly 2.7% taken by the ten largest. Points from the study as a whole: Tumors had less TCR diversity than lymph nodes, more than nontumor tissue. Compared with basal-like, luminal-like tumors shared significantly more repertoire with nontumor tissue.

The rearrangement links TRBV7-2 to TRBJ2-7, with D hard to call. The TCR sequence derives from a female donor with breast cancer. Some clones in this sample may be carry-over from other donors' samples. The sample was axillary lymph node tissue. The CDR3 is CASSRDDYEQYF. CDR3 in DNA: TGTGCCAGCAGCAGGGATGACTACGAGCAGTACTTC.